This T cell receptor (beta chain) stems from a study of Ad26.COV2.S vaccination and SARS-CoV-2 variants. The overall study: Donor had been placed in the Ad26.COV2.S arm of the COV1001 trial.

A remark on this clone: What it binds is unknown.

Treatment reported: over 15 received Ad26.COV2.S at low or high dose, single or two shots; 5 received placebo; per-sample allocation not given. Sampling occurred on day 63 after the first vaccine or placebo injection. Using immunoSEQ multiplex PCR, the repertoire was profiled, and TCRdb retains in-frame clones only, with some absent. The sample contains 360,000 or so clones, over 75% of which appear only once. Findings of the study overall: Ad26.COV2.S recipients had broader spike-specific TCRs (P = 0.0014). Total responses of T cells may have been underestimated by the analyses of TCR breadth and depth.

The sequences come from peripheral blood, collected in a trial of Ad26.COV2.S vaccine versus placebo. The sequence was collected from a person aged 18-65 years who received the Ad26.COV2.S COVID-19 vaccine or a placebo.

The CDR3 here is CASSSMGLAGRAKNIQYF. In DNA form, the CDR3 reads TGTGCCAGCAGCTCTATGGGACTAGCGGGGCGTGCCAAAAACATTCAGTACTTC. The rearrangement joins TRBV3-1 (or the pseudogene TRBV3-2) to TRBJ2-4; 13 nucleotides match TRBD2. The germline V gene has CDR1 LGHDT and CDR2 YNNKEL (reference sequence). CDR3 length equals 18 residues. V was pared by 5 bases and J by 1 base, with 8 bases of the junction left unmatched.